This entry lists 4 T cell receptor beta chains sequenced from one sample in a study of T-cell memory formation after mild COVID-19. In TCRdb, the 5' RACE reads were re-called with MiXCR into one record per CDR3 protein. The top ten hold roughly 23% of the sample, which has 190,000 or so distinct CDR3 sequences, about a fifth seen once. Sequencing was performed on PBMCs or a T cell subset sorted from them (not recorded which). The source is an adult woman who had mild COVID-19 (a few samples of this study predate the infection). Cell type and time point are not known.

The J gene is TRBJ1-1, the V gene TRBV9, with D perhaps TRBD1 (6 bases). Germline lookup yields CDR1 SGDLS and CDR2 YYNGEE. The V end was cut by 0 bases, the J end by 3 bases, with 12 bases between. This CDR3 comprises 15 residues. The CDR3 region has the DNA TGTGCCAGCAGCGTAGGGGTGACAGGTGACACTGAAGCTTTCTTT. Protein: CASSVGVTGDTEAFF.

As to this clonotype: One end of the junction is discordant with germline, which a read error may explain. J is TRBJ1-4 and V is TRBV7-9; TRBD1 might be the D (6 bases). This CDR3 region has 15 residues. Per germline, CDR1 SEHNR and CDR2 FQNEAQ (reference sequence). Here the CDR3 DNA reads TGTGCCAGCAGTCAACCTAGGGGGGAGAGGGAAAGACTGTTTTTT. This gives the protein CASSQPRGERERLFF.

The sample holds a few counts of this clonotype. V gene TRBV11-2 combines with J gene TRBJ2-3; D gene unclear. Germline V CDR1 and CDR2: SGHAT, FQNNGV. The V and J ends lost 0 bases and 0 bases respectively, with 13 bases between them. The CDR3 loop spans 17 amino acids. CDR3 nucleotides: TGTGCCAGCAGCTTAGACTTTACAGTGATTAGCACAGATACGCAGTATTTT. Protein sequence: CASSLDFTVISTDTQYF.

V usage is TRBV28 and J usage is TRBJ2-1; the match to TRBD1 covers 9 bases. The CDR3 is made up of 17 amino acids. Unmatched junction bases numbered 19, after V lost 6 bases and J lost 10 bases. Germline V gives CDR1 MDHEN, CDR2 SYDVKM. The CDR3 loop reads CASRYSTGQGDGSEQFF. The CDR3 region has the DNA TGTGCCAGCAGATATTCTACGGGACAGGGCGACGGTTCGGAGCAGTTCTTC.